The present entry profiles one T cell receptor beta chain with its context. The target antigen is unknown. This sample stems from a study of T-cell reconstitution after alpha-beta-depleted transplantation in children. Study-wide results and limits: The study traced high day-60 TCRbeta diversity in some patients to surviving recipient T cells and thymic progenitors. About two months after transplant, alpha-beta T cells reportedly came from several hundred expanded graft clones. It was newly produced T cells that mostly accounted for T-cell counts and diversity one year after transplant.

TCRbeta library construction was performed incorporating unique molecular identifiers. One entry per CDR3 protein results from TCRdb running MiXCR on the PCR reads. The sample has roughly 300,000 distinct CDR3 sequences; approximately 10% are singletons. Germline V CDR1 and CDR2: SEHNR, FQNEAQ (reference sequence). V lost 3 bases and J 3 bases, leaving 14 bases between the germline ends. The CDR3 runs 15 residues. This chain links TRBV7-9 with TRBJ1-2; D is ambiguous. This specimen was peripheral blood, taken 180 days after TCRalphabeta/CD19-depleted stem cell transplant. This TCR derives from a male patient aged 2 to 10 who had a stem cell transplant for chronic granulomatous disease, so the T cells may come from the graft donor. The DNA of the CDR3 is TGTGCCAGCAGCTTCTCCCGGTCGGCGGACTATGGCTACACCTTC. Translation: CASSFSRSADYGYTF.